This TCR beta chain was sequenced in a study of vaccination effects on CD4 cells after COVID-19. Whole-study context: It was two doses of either the BNT162b2 or mRNA-1273 vaccine that participants received. Study-level findings and limits: Clones from infection and from vaccination both contracted markedly late after vaccination. The study enrolled few convalescent patients and sampled no early post-infection timepoints.

Clones were read by immunoSEQ multiplex PCR, and TCRdb kept only the in-frame ones, dropping some. The data contain about 41,000 clones, 65% to 80% of them singletons. For this clone: Its target is not known.

This CDR3 has 16 amino acids. Germline values: CDR1 MGHRA, CDR2 YSYEKL. V dropped 4 bases and J dropped 0 bases, with 15 bases sitting between them. Under the ViraFEST assay, PBMC were stimulated with viral peptide pools so that antigen-specific CD4+ T cells expanded. Sequencing was performed afterwards. Once cultured for nine to ten days, the cells underwent separation to obtain CD4+ T cells. The study found no prior SARS-CoV-2 infection in the vaccine recipients, who tested negative for nucleocapsid antibodies. In culture with about 10 IU/ml IL-2 and 8.5 to 10 ug/ml peptides, PBMC were grown at some 2 million per well.

The sequence came from a human donor who received a COVID-19 vaccine. The sample in question was CD4+ T cells from PBMCs cultured with HCoV-NL63 spike peptides, obtained before COVID-19 vaccination. This chain joins TRBV4-1 and TRBJ1-2; D ambiguous. The CDR3 DNA sequence: TGCGCCAGCAGCCGGACCTTGGCCGGCGCTAACTATGGCTACACCTTC. Its translation: CASSRTLAGANYGYTF.